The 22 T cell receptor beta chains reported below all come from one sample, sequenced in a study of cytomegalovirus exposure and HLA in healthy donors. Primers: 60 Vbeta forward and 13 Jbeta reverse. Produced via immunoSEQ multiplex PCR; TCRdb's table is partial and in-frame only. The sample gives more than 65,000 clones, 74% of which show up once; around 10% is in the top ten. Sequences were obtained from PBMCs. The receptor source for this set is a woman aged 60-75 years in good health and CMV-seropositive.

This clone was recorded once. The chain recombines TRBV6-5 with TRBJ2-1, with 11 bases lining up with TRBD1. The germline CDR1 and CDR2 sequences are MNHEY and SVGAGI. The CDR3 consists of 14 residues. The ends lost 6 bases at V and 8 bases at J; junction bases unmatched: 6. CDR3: CASRRTGGLDEQFF. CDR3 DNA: TGTGCCAGCAGACGGACAGGGGGCTTAGATGAGCAGTTCTTC.

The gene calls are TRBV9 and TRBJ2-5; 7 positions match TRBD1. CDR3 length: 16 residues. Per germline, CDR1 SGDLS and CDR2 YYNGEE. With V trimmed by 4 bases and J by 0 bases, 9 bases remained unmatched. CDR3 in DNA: TGTGCCAGCAGCCCCCGGGACAGACGGTACCAAGAGACCCAGTACTTC. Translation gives CASSPRDRRYQETQYF.

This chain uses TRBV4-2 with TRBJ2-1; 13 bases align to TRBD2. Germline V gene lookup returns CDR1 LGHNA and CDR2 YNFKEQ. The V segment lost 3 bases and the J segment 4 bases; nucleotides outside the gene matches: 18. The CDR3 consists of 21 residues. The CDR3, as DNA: TGTGCCAGCAGCCACTTTAAGGGGGGACTAGCGGGAAGGTACCCTTACAATGAGCAGTTCTTC. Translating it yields CASSHFKGGLAGRYPYNEQFF.

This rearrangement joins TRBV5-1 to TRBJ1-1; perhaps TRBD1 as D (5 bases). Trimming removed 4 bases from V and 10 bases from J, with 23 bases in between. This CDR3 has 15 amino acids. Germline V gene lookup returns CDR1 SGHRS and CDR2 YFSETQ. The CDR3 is CASSAQTGTLMGAFF. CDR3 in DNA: TGCGCCAGCAGCGCGCAAACCGGGACTCTGATGGGAGCTTTCTTT.

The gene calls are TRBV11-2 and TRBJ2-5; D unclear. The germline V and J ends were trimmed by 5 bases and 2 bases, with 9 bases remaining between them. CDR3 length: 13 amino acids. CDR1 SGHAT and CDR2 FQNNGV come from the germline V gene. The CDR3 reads CASSPGSQETQYF. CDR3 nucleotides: TGTGCCAGCAGCCCCGGGTCTCAAGAGACCCAGTACTTC. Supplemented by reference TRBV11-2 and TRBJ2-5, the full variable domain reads EAGVAQSPRYKIIEKRQSVAFWCNPISGHATLYWYQQILGQGPKLLIQFQNNGVVDDSQLPKDRFSAERLKGVDSTLKIQPAKLEDSAVYLCASSPGSQETQYFGPGTRLLVL.

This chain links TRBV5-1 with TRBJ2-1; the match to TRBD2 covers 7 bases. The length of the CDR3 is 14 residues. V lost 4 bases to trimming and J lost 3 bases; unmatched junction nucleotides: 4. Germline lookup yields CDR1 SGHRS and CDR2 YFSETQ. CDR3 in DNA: TGCGCCAGCAGCAGTGGACTAGACTACAATGAGCAGTTCTTC. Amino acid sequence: CASSSGLDYNEQFF.

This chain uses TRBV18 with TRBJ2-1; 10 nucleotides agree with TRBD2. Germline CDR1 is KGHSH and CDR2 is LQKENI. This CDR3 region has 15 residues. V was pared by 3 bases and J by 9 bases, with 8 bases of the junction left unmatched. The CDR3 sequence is CASSPKAGGRGEQFF. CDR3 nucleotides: TGTGCCAGCTCACCTAAAGCGGGGGGGCGAGGTGAGCAGTTCTTC.

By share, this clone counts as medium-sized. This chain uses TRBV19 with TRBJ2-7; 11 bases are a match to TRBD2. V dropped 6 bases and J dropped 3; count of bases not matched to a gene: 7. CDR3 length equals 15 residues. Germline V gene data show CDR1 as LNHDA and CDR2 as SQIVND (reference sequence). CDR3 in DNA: TGTGCCAGTAGGTCTTCAGGGACTAGCGGCTACGAGCAGTACTTC. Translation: CASRSSGTSGYEQYF. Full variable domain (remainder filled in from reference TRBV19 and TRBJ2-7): DGGITQSPKYLFRKEGQNVTLSCEQNLNHDAMYWYRQDPGQGLRLIYYSQIVNDFQKGDIAEGYSVSREKKESFPLTVTSAQKNPTAFYLCASRSSGTSGYEQYFGPGTRLTVT.

CDR3 amino acids: CAWSVGTGVFNQPQHF. For the CDR3, the DNA is TGTGCCTGGAGTGTGGGGACAGGGGTTTTTAATCAGCCCCAGCATTTT. The chain links TRBV30 to TRBJ1-5; 10 bases line up with TRBD1. CDR1 is GTSNPN and CDR2 is SVGIG in the germline V gene (reference sequence). Trimming removed 0 bases from V and 4 bases from J; junction bases left unmatched: 6. This CDR3 contains 16 residues.

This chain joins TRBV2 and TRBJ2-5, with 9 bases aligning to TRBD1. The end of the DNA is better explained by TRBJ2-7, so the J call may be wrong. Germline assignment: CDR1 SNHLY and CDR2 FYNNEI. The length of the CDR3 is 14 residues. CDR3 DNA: TGTGCCAGCAGTCCGGGACAGGGATCCTACGAGCAGTACTTC. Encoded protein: CASSPGQGSYEQYF.

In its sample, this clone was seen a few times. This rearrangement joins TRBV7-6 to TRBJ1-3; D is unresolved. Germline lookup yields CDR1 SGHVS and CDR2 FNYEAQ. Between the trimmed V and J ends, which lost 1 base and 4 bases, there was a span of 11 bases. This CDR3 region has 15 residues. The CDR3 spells CASSLEAGIGNTIYF. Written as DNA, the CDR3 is TGTGCCAGCAGCTTAGAGGCGGGAATAGGAAACACCATATATTTT.

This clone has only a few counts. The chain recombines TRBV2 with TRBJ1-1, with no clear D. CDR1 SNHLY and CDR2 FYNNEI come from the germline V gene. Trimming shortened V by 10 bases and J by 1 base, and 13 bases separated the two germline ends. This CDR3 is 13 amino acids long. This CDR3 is CANQQEGNTEAFF. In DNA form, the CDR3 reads TGTGCCAACCAGCAGGAGGGGAACACTGAAGCTTTCTTT.

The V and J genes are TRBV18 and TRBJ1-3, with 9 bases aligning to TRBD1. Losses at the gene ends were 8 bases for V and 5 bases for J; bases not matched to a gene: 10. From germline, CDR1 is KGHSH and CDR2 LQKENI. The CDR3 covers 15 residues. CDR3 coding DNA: TGTGCCAGCGCCCGATCGGGACAGGGTCGAAACACCATATATTTT. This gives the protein CASARSGQGRNTIYF.

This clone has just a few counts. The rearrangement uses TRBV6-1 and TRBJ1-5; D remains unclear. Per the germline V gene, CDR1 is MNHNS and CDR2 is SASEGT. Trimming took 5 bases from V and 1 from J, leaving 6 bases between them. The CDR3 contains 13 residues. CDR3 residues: CASSTGSNQPQHF. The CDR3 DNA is TGTGCCAGCAGTACGGGGAGCAATCAGCCCCAGCATTTT.

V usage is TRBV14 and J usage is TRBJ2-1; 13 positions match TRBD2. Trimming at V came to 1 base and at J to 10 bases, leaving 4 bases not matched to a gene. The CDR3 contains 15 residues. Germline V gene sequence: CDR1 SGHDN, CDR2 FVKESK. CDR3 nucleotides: TGTGCCAGCAGCCAAGCCAGACTAGCGGGGGGCGAGCAGTTCTTC. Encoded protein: CASSQARLAGGEQFF.

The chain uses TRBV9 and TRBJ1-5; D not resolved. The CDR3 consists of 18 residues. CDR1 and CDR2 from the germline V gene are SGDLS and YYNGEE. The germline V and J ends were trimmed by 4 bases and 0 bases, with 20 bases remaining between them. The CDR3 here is CASSLSPDQDFSNQPQHF. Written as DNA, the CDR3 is TGTGCCAGCAGCCTTAGCCCAGACCAGGACTTTAGCAATCAGCCCCAGCATTTT.

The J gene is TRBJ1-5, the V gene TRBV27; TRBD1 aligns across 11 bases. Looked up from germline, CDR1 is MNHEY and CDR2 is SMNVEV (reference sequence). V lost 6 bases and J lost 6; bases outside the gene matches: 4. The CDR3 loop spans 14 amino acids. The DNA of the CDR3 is TGTGCCAGCAGGGAGGGGACAGGGGGTCAGCCCCAGCATTTT. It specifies CASREGTGGQPQHF.

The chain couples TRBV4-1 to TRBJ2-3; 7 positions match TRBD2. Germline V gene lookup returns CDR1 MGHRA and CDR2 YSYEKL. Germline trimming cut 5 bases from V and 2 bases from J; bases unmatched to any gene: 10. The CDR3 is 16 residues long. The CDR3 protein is CASSTRLAESTDTQYF. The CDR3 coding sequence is TGCGCCAGCAGCACTCGCCTAGCGGAATCCACAGATACGCAGTATTTT.

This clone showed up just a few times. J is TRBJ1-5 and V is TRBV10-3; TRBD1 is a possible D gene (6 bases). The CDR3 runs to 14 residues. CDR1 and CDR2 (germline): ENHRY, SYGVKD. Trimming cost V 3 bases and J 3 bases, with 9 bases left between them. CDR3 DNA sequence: TGTGCCATCAGTGACGGACAGAACAATCAGCCCCAGCATTTT. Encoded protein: CAISDGQNNQPQHF.

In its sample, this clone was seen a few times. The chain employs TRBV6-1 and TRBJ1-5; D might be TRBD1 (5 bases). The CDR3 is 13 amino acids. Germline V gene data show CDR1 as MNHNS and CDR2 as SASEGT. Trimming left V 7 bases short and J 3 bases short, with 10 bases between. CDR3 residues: CASTRDFNQPQHF. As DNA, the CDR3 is TGTGCCAGCACAAGGGACTTCAATCAGCCCCAGCATTTT.

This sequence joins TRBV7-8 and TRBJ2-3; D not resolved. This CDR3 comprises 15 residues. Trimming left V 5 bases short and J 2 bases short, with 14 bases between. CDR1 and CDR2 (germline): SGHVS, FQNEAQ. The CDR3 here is CASSPTWANTDTQYF. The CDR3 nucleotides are TGTGCCAGCAGCCCTACGTGGGCTAACACAGATACGCAGTATTTT.

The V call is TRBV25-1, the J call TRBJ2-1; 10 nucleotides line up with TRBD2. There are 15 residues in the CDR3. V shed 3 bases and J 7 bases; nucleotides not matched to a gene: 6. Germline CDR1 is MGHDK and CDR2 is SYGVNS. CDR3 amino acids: CASSDSSGRVNEQFF. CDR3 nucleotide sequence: TGTGCCAGCAGTGATTCCAGCGGGAGGGTAAATGAGCAGTTCTTC.